The subject of this entry is one T cell receptor (beta chain). The PCR employed 60 Vbeta primers together with 13 Jbeta primers. The repertoire was sequenced with immunoSEQ multiplex PCR; TCRdb's copy has only in-frame clones and lacks some. This sample yields roughly 36,000 clones, of which 80% are seen a single time; 5% to 6.5% belongs to the top ten. This specimen comes from a study of cytomegalovirus exposure and HLA in healthy donors. The germline V and J ends were trimmed by 5 bases and 7 bases, with 6 bases remaining between them. CDR1 LNHDA and CDR2 SQIVND come from the germline V gene (reference sequence). The CDR3 runs to 11 residues.

The sequenced sample consisted of PBMCs. The sequence came from a male donor in good health and CMV-seronegative. The rearrangement uses TRBV19 and TRBJ1-5, with unresolved D. The CDR3 loop is CASSPRQPQHF. The CDR3 DNA is TGTGCCAGTAGTCCCAGGCAGCCCCAGCATTTT.